One and the same sample provided the 12 T cell receptor beta chains below, sequenced in a study of blood T cell repertoires in COVID-19 (TCRdb year 2020). Library construction relied on the immunoSEQ multiplex PCR assay. Drawn from immuneACCESS, this table holds only the in-frame rearrangements with V and J called that TCRdb kept. Clones are partly lost; checked studies trace under half to an unresolved V gene and leave the rest unexplained. The sample table contains approximately 110,000 clones; only one count was recorded for about 87% of them. About 1% of the sample goes to the ten largest clones. The sequencing sample was made of peripheral blood. All receptors come from a human donor in a cohort sampled during active COVID-19.

This clone appeared a single time. The V call is TRBV27, the J call TRBJ1-2, with a possible D match to TRBD1 (5 bases). The V gene's germline CDR1 is MNHEY and CDR2 SMNVEV (reference sequence). The CDR3 is 14 residues long. V was clipped by 2 bases and J by 0 bases, with 7 bases between them. The CDR3, as DNA: TGTGCCAGCAGTTTAGGGGGGGCTAACTATGGCTACACCTTC. Translated: CASSLGGANYGYTF.

J is TRBJ2-5 and V is TRBV9, with 8 bases lining up with TRBD2. The CDR3 runs 16 residues. J gave up 5 bases and V 4 bases, and 13 bases lay outside the gene matches. The germline gives CDR1 SGDLS, CDR2 YYNGEE. The CDR3 DNA sequence: TGTGCCAGCAGCACTGCACCCGGGGGGGGTTACGAGACCCAGTACTTC. This codes for CASSTAPGGGYETQYF.

The chain recombines TRBV5-8 with TRBJ2-3; 7 bases map to TRBD1. Germline CDR1 SGHTS, CDR2 YDEGEE. The CDR3 sequence is 16 residues long. V was pared by 2 bases and J by 1 base, with 7 bases of the junction left unmatched. CDR3 nucleotides: TGTGCCAGCAGCTTTTTAGGGGGCGGACGCACAGATACGCAGTATTTT. Translating it yields CASSFLGGGRTDTQYF. The full variable domain, in which reference TRBV5-8 and TRBJ2-3 provide the parts outside the CDR3, is EAGVTQSPTHLIKTRGQQATLRCSPISGHTSVYWYQQALGLGLQFLLWYDEGEERNRGNFPPRFSGRQFPNYSSELNVNALELEDSALYLCASSFLGGGRTDTQYFGPGTRLTVL.

This chain joins TRBV19 and TRBJ2-3, with D uncertain. Germline loops: CDR1 LNHDA, CDR2 SQIVND (reference sequence). The CDR3 covers 12 residues. Between the trimmed V and J ends, which lost 5 bases and 6 bases, there was a span of 9 bases. The CDR3 spells CASSRSMDTQYF. CDR3 in DNA: TGTGCCAGTAGTCGAAGCATGGATACGCAGTATTTT. Full variable domain (missing parts from reference TRBV19 and TRBJ2-3): DGGITQSPKYLFRKEGQNVTLSCEQNLNHDAMYWYRQDPGQGLRLIYYSQIVNDFQKGDIAEGYSVSREKKESFPLTVTSAQKNPTAFYLCASSRSMDTQYFGPGTRLTVL.

The chain carries TRBV6-5 and TRBJ1-2, with D unresolved. The CDR3 extends over 12 amino acids. From germline, CDR1 is MNHEY and CDR2 SVGAGI. V was cut by 7 bases and J by 7 bases, with 13 bases left in between. CDR3 region: CASTEGMFGYTF. The CDR3 DNA is TGTGCCAGCACCGAGGGAATGTTTGGCTACACCTTC.

The chain joins TRBV15 to TRBJ1-1; the D is unclear. CDR1 and CDR2 (germline): LNHNV, YYDKDF (reference sequence). The CDR3 covers 15 residues. With 0 bases removed from V and 3 bases from J, the gap between germline ends came to 11 bases. CDR3: CATSREGSRDTEAFF. CDR3 coding DNA: TGTGCCACCAGCAGAGAAGGGTCGAGGGACACTGAAGCTTTCTTT.

V and J are TRBV9 and TRBJ1-2; TRBD1 matches 9 bases. The CDR3 is 20 residues long. Germline trimming cut 1 base from V and 0 bases from J; bases unmatched to any gene: 16. Germline CDR1 SGDLS, CDR2 YYNGEE. The DNA for the CDR3 is TGTGCCAGCAGCGTAAGTTTAGGCTCCGGGACAGGGTACTCTAACTATGGCTACACCTTC. Amino acid sequence: CASSVSLGSGTGYSNYGYTF. Filled out from reference TRBV9 and TRBJ1-2, the complete variable domain reads DSGVTQTPKHLITATGQRVTLRCSPRSGDLSVYWYQQSLDQGLQFLIQYYNGEERAKGNILERFSAQQFPDLHSELNLSSLELGDSALYFCASSVSLGSGTGYSNYGYTFGSGTRLTVV.

The chain combines TRBV11-2 with TRBJ2-1; 12 bases match TRBD2. CDR1 is SGHAT, CDR2 FQNNGV, per germline. Trimming removed 1 base from V and 5 bases from J; junction bases left unmatched: 3. This CDR3 has 16 amino acids. CDR3 coding DNA: TGTGCCAGCAGCTTAGGACTAGCGGGAGTAAACAATGAGCAGTTCTTC. Its translation is CASSLGLAGVNNEQFF. Variable domain in full (rest from reference TRBV11-2 and TRBJ2-1): EAGVAQSPRYKIIEKRQSVAFWCNPISGHATLYWYQQILGQGPKLLIQFQNNGVVDDSQLPKDRFSAERLKGVDSTLKIQPAKLEDSAVYLCASSLGLAGVNNEQFFGPGTRLTVL.

V gene TRBV5-5 combines with J gene TRBJ1-3, with 7 bases lining up with TRBD1. Looked up from germline, CDR1 is SGHKS and CDR2 is YYEKEE (reference sequence). The ends lost 0 bases at V and 4 bases at J; junction bases unmatched: 4. This CDR3 contains 15 residues. CDR3 in DNA: TGTGCCAGCAGCTTGGAAAAGGGGGCAGGAAACACCATATATTTT. This encodes CASSLEKGAGNTIYF.

The CDR3 loop is CASSLAKLAGVPQETQYF. The CDR3 region has the DNA TGTGCCAGCAGCTTGGCCAAACTAGCGGGGGTCCCCCAAGAGACCCAGTACTTC. J is TRBJ2-5 and V is TRBV5-4; TRBD2 aligns across 11 bases. CDR1 SGHNT and CDR2 YYREEE come from the germline V gene (reference sequence). The CDR3 is 18 amino acids. V trimming: 0 bases; J trimming: 1 base; junction bases outside the gene matches: 8.

The genes are TRBV18 and TRBJ2-1; 7 bases align to TRBD1. Per the germline V gene, CDR1 is KGHSH and CDR2 is LQKENI. The CDR3 extends over 17 amino acids. With V trimmed by 0 bases and J by 8 bases, 13 bases remained unmatched. The CDR3 DNA reads as TGTGCCAGCTCACCACCGGGTGCTCCGGGACAGTCCCATGAGCAGTTCTTC. It codes for CASSPPGAPGQSHEQFF.

The rearrangement joins TRBV7-6 to TRBJ2-3, with a possible D match to TRBD1 (6 bases). This CDR3 region has 13 residues. V lost 5 bases to trimming and J lost 8 bases, with 14 bases between them. The germline V gene encodes CDR1 SGHVS and CDR2 FNYEAQ. CDR3 bases: TGTGCCAGCAGCCTTGACTTAGGGGGTACGCAGTATTTT. Translated, it gives CASSLDLGGTQYF.